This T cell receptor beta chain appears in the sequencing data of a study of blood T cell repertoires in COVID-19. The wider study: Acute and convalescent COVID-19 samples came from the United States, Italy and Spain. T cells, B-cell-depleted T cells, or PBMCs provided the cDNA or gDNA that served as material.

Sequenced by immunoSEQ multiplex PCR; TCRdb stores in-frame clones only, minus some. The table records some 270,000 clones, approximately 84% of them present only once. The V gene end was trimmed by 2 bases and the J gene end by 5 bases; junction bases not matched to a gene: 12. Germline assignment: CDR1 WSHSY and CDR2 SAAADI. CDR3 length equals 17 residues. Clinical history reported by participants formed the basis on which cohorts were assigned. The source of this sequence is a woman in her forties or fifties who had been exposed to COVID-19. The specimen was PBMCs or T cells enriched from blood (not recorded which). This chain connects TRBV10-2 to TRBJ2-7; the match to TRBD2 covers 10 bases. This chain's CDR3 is CASSEISGGPPPNEQYF. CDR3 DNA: TGCGCCAGCAGTGAGATTAGCGGGGGGCCCCCCCCTAACGAGCAGTACTTC.